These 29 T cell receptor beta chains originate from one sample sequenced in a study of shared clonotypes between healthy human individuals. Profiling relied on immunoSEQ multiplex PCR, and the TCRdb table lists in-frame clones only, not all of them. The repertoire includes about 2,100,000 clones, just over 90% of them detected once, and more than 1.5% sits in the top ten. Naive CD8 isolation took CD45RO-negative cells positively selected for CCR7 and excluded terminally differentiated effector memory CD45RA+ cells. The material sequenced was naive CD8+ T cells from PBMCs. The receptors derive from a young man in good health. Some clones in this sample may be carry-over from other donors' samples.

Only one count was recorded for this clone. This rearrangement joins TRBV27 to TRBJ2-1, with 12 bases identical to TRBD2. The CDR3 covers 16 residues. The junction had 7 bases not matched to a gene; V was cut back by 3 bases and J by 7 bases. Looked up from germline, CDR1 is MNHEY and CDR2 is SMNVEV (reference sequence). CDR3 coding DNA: TGTGCCAGCAGTTTTTCCGGGACTAGCGGGTCAAATGAGCAGTTCTTC. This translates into CASSFSGTSGSNEQFF.

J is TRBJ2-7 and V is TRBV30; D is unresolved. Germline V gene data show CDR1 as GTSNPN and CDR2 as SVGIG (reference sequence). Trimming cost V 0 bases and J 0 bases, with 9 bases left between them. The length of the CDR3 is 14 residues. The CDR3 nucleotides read TGTGCCTGGAGTGTACCCCCGTACTCCTACGAGCAGTACTTC. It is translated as CAWSVPPYSYEQYF.

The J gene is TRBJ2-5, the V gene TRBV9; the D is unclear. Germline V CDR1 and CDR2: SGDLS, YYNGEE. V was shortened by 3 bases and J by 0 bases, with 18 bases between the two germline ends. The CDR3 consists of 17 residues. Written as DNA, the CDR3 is TGTGCCAGCAGCGGTCCAAAGGGTACCTGGGACCAAGAGACCCAGTACTTC. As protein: CASSGPKGTWDQETQYF.

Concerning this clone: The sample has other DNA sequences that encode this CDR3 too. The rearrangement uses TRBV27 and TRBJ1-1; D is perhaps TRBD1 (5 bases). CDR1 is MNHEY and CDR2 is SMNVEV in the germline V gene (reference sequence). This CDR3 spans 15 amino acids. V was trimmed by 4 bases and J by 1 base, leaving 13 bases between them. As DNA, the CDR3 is TGTGCCAGCAGTTCTTCTCTCGGGGGGAACACTGAAGCTTTCTTT. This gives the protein CASSSSLGGNTEAFF.

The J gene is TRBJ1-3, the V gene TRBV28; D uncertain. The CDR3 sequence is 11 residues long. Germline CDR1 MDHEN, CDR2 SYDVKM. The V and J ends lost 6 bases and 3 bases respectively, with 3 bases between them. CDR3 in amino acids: CASRGGNTIYF. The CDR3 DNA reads TGTGCCAGCAGGGGTGGAAACACCATATATTTT.

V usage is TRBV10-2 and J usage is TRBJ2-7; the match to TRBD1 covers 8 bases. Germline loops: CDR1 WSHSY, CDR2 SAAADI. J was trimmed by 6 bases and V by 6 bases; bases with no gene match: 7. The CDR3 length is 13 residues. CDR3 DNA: TGCGCCAGCAGGGACAGGGAGGCAGGCGAGCAGTACTTC. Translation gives CASRDREAGEQYF.

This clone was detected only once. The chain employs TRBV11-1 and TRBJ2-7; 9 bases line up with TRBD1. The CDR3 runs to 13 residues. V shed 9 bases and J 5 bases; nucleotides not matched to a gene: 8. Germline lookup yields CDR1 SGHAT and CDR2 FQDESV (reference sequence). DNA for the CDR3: TGTGCCAGTAAGGACAGGGGCAATCACGAGCAGTACTTC. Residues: CASKDRGNHEQYF.

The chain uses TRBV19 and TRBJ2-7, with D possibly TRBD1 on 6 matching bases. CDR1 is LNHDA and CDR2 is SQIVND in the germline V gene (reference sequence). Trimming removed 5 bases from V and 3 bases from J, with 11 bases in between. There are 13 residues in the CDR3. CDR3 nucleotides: TGTGCCAGTAGTCACAGGGCGGACTACGAGCAGTACTTC. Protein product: CASSHRADYEQYF.

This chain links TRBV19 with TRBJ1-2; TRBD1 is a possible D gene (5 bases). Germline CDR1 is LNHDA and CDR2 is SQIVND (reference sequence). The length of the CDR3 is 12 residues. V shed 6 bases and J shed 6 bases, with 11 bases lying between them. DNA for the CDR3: TGTGCCAGTAGGCAGGGCCTGGATGGCTACACCTTC. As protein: CASRQGLDGYTF.

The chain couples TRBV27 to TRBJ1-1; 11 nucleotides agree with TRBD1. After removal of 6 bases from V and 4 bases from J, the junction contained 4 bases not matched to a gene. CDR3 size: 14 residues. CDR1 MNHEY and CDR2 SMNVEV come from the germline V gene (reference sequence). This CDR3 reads CASRLGQGGTEAFF. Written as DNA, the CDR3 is TGTGCCAGCAGACTGGGACAGGGGGGCACTGAAGCTTTCTTT.

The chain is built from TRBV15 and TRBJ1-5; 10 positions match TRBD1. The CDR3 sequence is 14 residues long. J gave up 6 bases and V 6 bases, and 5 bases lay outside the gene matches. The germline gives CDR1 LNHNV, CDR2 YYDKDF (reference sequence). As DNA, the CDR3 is TGTGCCACCAGTGACCGGGACAGGGGTCAGCCCCAGCATTTT. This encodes CATSDRDRGQPQHF.

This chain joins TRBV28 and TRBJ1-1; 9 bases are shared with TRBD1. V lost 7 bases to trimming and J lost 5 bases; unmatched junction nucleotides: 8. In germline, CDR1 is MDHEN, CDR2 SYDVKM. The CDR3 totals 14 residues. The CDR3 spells CASKTGGAGTEAFF. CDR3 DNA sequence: TGTGCCAGCAAGACAGGGGGGGCAGGGACTGAAGCTTTCTTT.

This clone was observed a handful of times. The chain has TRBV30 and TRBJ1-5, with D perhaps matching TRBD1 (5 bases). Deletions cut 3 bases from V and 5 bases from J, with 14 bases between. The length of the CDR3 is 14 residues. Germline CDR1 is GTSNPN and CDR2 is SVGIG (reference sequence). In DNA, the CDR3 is TGTGCCTGGAGCTCGGGGCAGGGACATCAGCCCCAGCATTTT. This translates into CAWSSGQGHQPQHF.

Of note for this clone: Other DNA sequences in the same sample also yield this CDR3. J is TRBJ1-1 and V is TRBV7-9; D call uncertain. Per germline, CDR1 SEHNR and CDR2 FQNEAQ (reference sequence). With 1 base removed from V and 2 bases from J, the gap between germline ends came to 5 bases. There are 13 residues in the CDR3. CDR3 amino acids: CASSLGENTEAFF. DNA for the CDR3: TGTGCCAGCAGCTTAGGGGAAAACACTGAAGCTTTCTTT.

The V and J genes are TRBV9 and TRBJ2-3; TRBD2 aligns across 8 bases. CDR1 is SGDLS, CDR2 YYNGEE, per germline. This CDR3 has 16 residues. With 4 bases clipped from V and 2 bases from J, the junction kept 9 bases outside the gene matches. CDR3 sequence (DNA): TGTGCCAGCAGCCCCGGGCGGGAGGCCTACACAGATACGCAGTATTTT. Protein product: CASSPGREAYTDTQYF.

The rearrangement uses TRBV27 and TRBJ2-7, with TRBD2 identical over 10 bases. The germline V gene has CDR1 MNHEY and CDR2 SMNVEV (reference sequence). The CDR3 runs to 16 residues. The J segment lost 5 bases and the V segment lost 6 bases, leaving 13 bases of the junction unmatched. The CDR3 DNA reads TGTGCCAGCAGCCTAGCGGGAGTACGGGGGTACCACGAGCAGTACTTC. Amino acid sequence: CASSLAGVRGYHEQYF.

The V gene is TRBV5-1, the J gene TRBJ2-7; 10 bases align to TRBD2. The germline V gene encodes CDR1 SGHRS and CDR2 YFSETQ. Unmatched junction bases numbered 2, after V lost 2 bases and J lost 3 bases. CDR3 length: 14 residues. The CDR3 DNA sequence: TGCGCCAGCAGCTTTTCTAGCGGGAGCTACGAGCAGTACTTC. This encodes CASSFSSGSYEQYF.

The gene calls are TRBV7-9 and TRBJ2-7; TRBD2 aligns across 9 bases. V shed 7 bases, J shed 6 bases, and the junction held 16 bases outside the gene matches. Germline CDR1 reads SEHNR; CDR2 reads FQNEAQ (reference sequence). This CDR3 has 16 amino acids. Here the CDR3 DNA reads TGTGCCAGCACCCATAGCGGGAGCATGGGGAATGCCGAGCAGTACTTC. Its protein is CASTHSGSMGNAEQYF.

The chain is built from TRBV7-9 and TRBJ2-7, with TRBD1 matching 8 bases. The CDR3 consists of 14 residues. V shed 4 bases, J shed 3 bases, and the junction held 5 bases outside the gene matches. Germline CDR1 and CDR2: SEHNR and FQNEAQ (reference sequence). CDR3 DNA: TGTGCCAGCAGCTCCCGGGACAGGAACTACGAGCAGTACTTC. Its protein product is CASSSRDRNYEQYF.

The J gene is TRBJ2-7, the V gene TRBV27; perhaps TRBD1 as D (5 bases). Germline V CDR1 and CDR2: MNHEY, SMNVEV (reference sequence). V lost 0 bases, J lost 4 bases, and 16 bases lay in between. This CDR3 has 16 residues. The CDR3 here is CASSLSMGRYRYEQYF. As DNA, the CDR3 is TGTGCCAGCAGTTTATCGATGGGGCGTTATAGATACGAGCAGTACTTC.

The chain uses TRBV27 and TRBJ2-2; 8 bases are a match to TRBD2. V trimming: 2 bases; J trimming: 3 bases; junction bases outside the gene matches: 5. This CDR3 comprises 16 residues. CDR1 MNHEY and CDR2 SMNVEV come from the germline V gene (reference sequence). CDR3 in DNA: TGTGCCAGCAGTTTAGCGCTCGGGAGGGACACCGGGGAGCTGTTTTTT. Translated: CASSLALGRDTGELFF.

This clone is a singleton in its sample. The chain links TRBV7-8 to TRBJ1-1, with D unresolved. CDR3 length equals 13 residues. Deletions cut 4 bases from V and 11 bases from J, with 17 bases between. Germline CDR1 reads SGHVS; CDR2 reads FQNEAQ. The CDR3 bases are TGTGCCAGCAGCTACCCAGGACGGGCCCGGGCTTTCTTT. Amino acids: CASSYPGRARAFF.

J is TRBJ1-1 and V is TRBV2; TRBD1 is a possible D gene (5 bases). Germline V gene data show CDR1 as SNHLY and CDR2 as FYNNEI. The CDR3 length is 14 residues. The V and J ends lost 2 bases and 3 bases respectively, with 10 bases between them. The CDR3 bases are TGTGCCAGCAGTGAATGGTCAGGGCACACTGAAGCTTTCTTT. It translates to CASSEWSGHTEAFF.

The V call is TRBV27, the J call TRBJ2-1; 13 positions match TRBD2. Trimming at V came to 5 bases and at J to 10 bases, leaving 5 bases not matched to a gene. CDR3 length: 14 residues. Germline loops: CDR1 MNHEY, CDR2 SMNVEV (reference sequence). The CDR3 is CASSAGLAGQEQFF. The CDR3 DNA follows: TGTGCCAGCAGTGCGGGACTAGCGGGACAGGAGCAGTTCTTC.

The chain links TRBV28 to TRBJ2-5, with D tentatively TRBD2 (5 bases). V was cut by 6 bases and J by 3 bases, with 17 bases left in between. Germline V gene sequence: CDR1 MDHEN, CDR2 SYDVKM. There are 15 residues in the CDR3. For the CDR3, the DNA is TGTGCCAGCAGCATTCTAGAGGGTCCGAAAGAGACCCAGTACTTC. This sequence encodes CASSILEGPKETQYF.

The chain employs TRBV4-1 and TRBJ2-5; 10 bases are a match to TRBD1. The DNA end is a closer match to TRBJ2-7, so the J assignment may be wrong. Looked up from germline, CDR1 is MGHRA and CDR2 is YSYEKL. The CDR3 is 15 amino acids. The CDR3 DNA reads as TGCGCCAGCAGCCAAGTAGGGGGACAGGGGCGCGAGCAGTACTTC. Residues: CASSQVGGQGREQYF.

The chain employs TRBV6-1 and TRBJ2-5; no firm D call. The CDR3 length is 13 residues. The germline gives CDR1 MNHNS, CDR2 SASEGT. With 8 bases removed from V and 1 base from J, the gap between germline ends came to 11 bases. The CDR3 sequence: CASGDRFQETQYF. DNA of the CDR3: TGTGCCAGCGGAGACCGGTTCCAAGAGACCCAGTACTTC.

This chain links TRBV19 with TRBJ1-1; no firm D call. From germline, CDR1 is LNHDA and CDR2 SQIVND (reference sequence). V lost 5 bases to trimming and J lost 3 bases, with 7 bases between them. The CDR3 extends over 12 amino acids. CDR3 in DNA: TGTGCCAGTAGTCCCAGTGACACTGAAGCTTTCTTT. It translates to CASSPSDTEAFF.

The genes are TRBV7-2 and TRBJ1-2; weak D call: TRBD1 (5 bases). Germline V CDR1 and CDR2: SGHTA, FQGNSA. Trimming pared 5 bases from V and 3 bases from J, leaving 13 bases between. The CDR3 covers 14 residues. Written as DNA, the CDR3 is TGTGCCAGCAGCCCAGGGCGGGGTCACTATGGCTACACCTTC. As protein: CASSPGRGHYGYTF.